This T cell receptor (beta chain) appears in the sequencing data of a study of T cell responses to AZD1222 COVID-19 vaccine (TCRdb year 2021). For the wider study: AZD1222 recipients with second doses at about 4 weeks or about 12 weeks were pooled, because spike-specific TCR depth and breadth did not differ between schedules. A total of 230 or so trial participants underwent TCR sequencing, of whom about 210 received two doses of AZD1222 and roughly 25 received two doses of the MenACWY control vaccine. Trial participants were enrolled by age into subgroups of 18-55, 56-69 and 70-plus years, and around 140, 26 and 57 TCR-sequenced participants, respectively, were included in these subgroups.

The CDR3 regions of human TCRbeta chains were analyzed by immunosequencing. For the original study's pipeline: TCRs in the repertoires were compared against a reference library of SARS-CoV-2-specific TCRs that had been generated with the MIRA antigen-specificity platform. Breadth meant the fraction of unique TCRs that were SARS-CoV-2-associated, whereas depth meant the fraction of total T cells that were SARS-CoV-2-associated. Using the MIRA data, every spike-specific TCR was mapped to the spike region that the TCR reacted to and assigned to either a CD4 or a CD8 class. Log10-transformed breadth and depth values were compared by one-way ANOVA with Sidak's multiple comparisons tests. Not all clones reach the TCRdb copy of this immuneACCESS table, which keeps in-frame sequences only. Checked studies attribute under half of the gap to unresolved V genes and leave the rest unexplained. V and J calls and clone size follow that table, whereas D and trimming were derived from the DNA. The sample records 100,000 to 150,000 clones, around nine tenths of which are singletons. The ten largest make up around 6.9% of the sample.

Comment on this clone: Its antigen remains unidentified. No base qualities exist here, and no much larger clone lies one base off it.

Summary of the overall study and its limitations: The whole spike protein was spanned by vaccine-associated CD4 TCRs, and dominant responses were seen in regions 160-218 and 743-854. A significant rise in spike-specific TCR breadth and depth was observed after two AZD1222 doses relative to day 0 and relative to MenACWY recipients. Nearly half of unique spike-specific TCRs reportedly recognized epitopes outside regions mutated in the B.1.351 and B.1.1.7 variants. In the small 56-69-year group, the increase in depth fell short of significance, most likely because of low power. Conclusions about previously exposed vaccinees were limited because only a handful of AZD1222 recipients were SARS-CoV-2 seropositive at baseline. Most participants were white British and females outnumbered males, and the authors suggested that clonal diversity may have been underestimated. Because no day 14 peak-response samples were available, the repertoires could be characterized only after the peak T cell response.

Trimming costs V 6 bases and J 9 bases, and their ends lie 20 bases apart. CDR1 is given as MNHEY and CDR2 as SMNVEV, both from the germline V gene (reference sequence). The CDR3 contains 14 residues, cysteine and phenylalanine counted. The kept DNA is CDR3 alone, 42 bases in frame from the first base. Taken with the paper, the label for time point translates to: baseline before first vaccination. Vaccinee samples were obtained from the UK trials COV001 and COV002, which included a single-blind randomized controlled phase 2/3 trial of AZD1222 (ChAdOx1 nCoV-19) in healthy adults. Trial participant PBMC samples were collected at day 0 and day 28 after the second dose for TCRbeta chain sequencing.

The clonotype comes from an adult in good health. The V gene is TRBV27 and the J gene is TRBJ1-2, with the D gene too uncertain to name. The sequencing used peripheral blood, collected on day 0 of AZD1222 vaccination. The CDR3 region has the sequence CASSPVQALWSYTF. DNA sequence: TGTGCCAGCAGCCCCGTTCAGGCGCTCTGGAGCTACACCTTC.